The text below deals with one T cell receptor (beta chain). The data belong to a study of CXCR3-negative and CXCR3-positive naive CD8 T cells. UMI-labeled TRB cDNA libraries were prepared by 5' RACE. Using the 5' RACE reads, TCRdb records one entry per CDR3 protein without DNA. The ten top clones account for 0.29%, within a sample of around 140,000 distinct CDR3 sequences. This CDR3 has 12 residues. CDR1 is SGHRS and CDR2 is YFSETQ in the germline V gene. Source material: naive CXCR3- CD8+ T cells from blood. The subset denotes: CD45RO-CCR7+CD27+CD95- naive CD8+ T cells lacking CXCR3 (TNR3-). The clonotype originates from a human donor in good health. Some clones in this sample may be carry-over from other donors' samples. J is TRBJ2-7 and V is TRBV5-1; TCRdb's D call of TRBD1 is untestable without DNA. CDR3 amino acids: CASMGQTYEQYF.